This T cell receptor (beta chain) was recovered during a study of identical twins listed by TCRdb under 2016. Context from the whole study: The study deep-sequenced TCR alpha and beta repertoires from monozygotic twins, unrelated adults of various ages and cord blood to test whether fetal clonotypes persist. To rule out contamination, replicate twin experiments were performed at different times with different library preparation protocols. Findings and caveats that apply to the study as a whole: Abundant cord blood beta clonotypes had fewer insertions, young adult naive repertoires showed a similar but weaker trend, and memory repertoires showed no such trend. Zero-insertion analyses could be partly confounded by invariant T cells such as MAIT and iNKT, though diverse VJ usage argued against such confounding for most clonotypes. Out-of-frame TCR alpha sharing in monozygotic twins was systematically underestimated by recombination models, whereas sharing between unrelated individuals was in agreement with the recombination models. A weaker excess of twin sharing was found in beta out-of-frame sequences because the signal-to-noise ratio was lowered by fewer shared sequences. Because the same donors could not be followed over many years, the conclusions depended on cross-sectional statistical analysis. Compared with coincidental sharing between unrelated individuals, out-of-frame TCR alpha sequences shared between twins showed an excess of sequences with low generation probability.

Library method: 5' RACE. Sequencing was carried out with an Illumina HiSeq 2000. A universal primer binding site was introduced by template switching, and a unique molecular identifier was present in the final cDNA, enabling accurate counting of TCR cDNA molecules. Specific primers in the conserved constant-segment region were used to synthesize first-strand cDNA for TCR alpha and beta chains. To control for contamination, every cDNA library was double barcoded, receiving both a SMART-Mk sample barcode and Illumina barcodes. TruSeq adapter sequences, together with Illumina sample barcodes, were added in two successive PCR steps. The Illumina HiSeq platform was used with custom primers to sequence TCR alpha and beta cDNA libraries. As for how the authors treated the data: Raw reads were processed with MiGEC to extract unique molecular identifiers, and MiXCR was used to determine CDR3 positions. Recombination models were inferred per individual with the repgenHMM and IGoR tools using an EM algorithm. Shared clonotype analysis was performed with the tcR package in R, normalizing sharing by the product of cloneset sizes. Out-of-frame nonproductive sequences were analyzed to study raw recombination free of thymic and clonal selection effects. The public reads were quality trimmed at Q25 with fastp and then assembled into clones with MiXCR by TCRdb, keeping productive beta chains. Rows are combined by CDR3 protein, so each entry shows the most common genes and DNA. TCRdb assigned the V and J calls; the authors' analysis was not used. In this sample the table shows approximately 700,000 distinct CDR3 sequences, around 6% of which occur a single time. Together, the top ten hold around 1.9% of the sample.

Every donor was a healthy Caucasian. Three unrelated non-twin adults were additionally sequenced: a male aged 18 to 29, a male aged 50 to 60 and a female aged 50 to 60. Miltenyi CD45RO+ enrichment and human naive T-cell isolation kits were used to isolate memory (CD45RO+) and naive T cells from PBMC. This clonotype was seen many times. What this receptor recognizes is not known. No much larger clone exists at a distance of one base, and base qualities are not known. Germline trimming: 4 bases from V, 3 bases from J; junction bases outside gene matches: 7. CDR1 and CDR2, looked up from the germline V gene, are SGHTA and FQGNSA. The CDR3 starts with the cysteine, ends with the phenylalanine, and has 16 residues. CDR3 DNA only is kept here, 48 bases in frame from base 1.

This sequence originates from a man aged 18-30 years in good health. The sequenced sample was naive T cells sorted from blood. Explained via the paper, the cell subset or site label denotes: cells isolated with a human naive T-cell isolation kit. The rearrangement combines TRBV7-2 with TRBJ2-1, and 9 junctional nucleotides match TRBD1. At the DNA level, the sequence is TGTGCCAGCAGCTCAAGATGGGACAGGGACTACAATGAGCAGTTCTTC. It encodes CASSSRWDRDYNEQFF.